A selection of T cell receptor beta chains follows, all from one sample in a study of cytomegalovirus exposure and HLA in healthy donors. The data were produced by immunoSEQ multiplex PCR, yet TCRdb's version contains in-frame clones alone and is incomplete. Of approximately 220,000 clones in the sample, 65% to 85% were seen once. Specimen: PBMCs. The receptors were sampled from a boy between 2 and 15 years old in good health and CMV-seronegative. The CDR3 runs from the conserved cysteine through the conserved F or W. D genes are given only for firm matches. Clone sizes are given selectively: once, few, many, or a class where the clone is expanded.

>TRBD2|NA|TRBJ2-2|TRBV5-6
CASSMGLADRGELFF
TGTGCCAGCAGCATGGGACTAGCGGACAGGGGGGAGCTGTTTTTT
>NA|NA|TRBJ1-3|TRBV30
CAWSGARAGNTIYF
TGTGCCTGGAGTGGCGCCAGGGCTGGAAACACCATATATTTT
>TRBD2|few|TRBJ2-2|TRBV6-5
CAATSGSDTGELFF
TGTGCCGCAACTAGCGGGAGCGACACCGGGGAGCTGTTTTTT
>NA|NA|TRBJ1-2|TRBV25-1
CASSEYGAGYYGYTF
TGTGCCAGCAGTGAATATGGGGCCGGATACTACGGCTACACCTTC
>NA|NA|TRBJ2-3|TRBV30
CAWSETGSSTDTQYF
TGTGCCTGGAGTGAAACAGGGTCTTCCACAGATACGCAGTATTTT
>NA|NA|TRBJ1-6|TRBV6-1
CASSESRGGTYNSPLHF
TGTGCCAGCAGTGAAAGTCGCGGGGGGACCTATAATTCACCCCTCCACTTT
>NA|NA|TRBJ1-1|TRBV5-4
CASRYPGTNTEAFF
TGTGCCAGCAGATACCCGGGGACAAACACTGAAGCTTTCTTT
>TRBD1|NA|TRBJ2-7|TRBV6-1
CASSDYRGSYEQYF
TGTGCCAGCAGTGACTACAGGGGCTCCTACGAGCAGTACTTC
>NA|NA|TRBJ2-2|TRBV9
CASSVWAGDTGELFF
TGTGCCAGCAGCGTATGGGCAGGGGACACCGGGGAGCTGTTTTTT
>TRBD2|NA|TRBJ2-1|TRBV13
CASSLAGRRSEQFF
TGTGCCAGCAGCTTGGCCGGGAGGCGGAGTGAGCAGTTCTTC
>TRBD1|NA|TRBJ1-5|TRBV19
CASSWGQGNQPQHF
TGTGCCAGTAGTTGGGGACAGGGCAATCAGCCCCAGCATTTT
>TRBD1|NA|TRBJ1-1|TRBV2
CASSEGQGPIF
TGTGCCAGCAGTGAGGGACAGGGCCCTATCTTT
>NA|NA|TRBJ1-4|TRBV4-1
CASSQDQNRISDEKLFF
TGCGCCAGCAGCCAAGATCAGAACCGCATTTCTGATGAAAAACTGTTTTTT
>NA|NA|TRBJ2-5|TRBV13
CASSPGIAETQYF
TGTGCCAGCAGCCCCGGGATAGCGGAGACCCAGTACTTC
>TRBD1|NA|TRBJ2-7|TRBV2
CASNPGQPSYEQYF
TGTGCCAGCAACCCGGGACAGCCCTCCTACGAGCAGTACTTC
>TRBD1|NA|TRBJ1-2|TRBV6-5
CASSYRGQGNYGYTF
TGTGCCAGCAGTTACCGGGGACAGGGAAACTATGGCTACACCTTC
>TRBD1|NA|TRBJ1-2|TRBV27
CASSQGTGGRVYGYTF
TGTGCCAGCAGTCAAGGGACAGGCGGTAGGGTGTATGGCTACACCTTC
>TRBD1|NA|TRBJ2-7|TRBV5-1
CASSGTGNEQYF
TGCGCCAGCAGCGGGACAGGGAACGAGCAGTACTTC
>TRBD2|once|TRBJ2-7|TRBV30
CAWSPSTSGGPFVQYF
TGTGCCTGGAGTCCTTCAACTAGCGGGGGTCCTTTTGTGCAGTACTTC
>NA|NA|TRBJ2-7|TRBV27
CASSPLIAAYEQYF
TGTGCCAGCAGTCCTTTAATAGCGGCCTACGAGCAGTACTTC
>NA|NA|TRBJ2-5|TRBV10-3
CAISESGLLETQYF
TGTGCCATCAGTGAGTCTGGCCTCTTGGAGACCCAGTACTTC
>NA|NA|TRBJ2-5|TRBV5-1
CASSRSSGEKTQYF
TGCGCCAGCAGCCGGTCCAGTGGGGAGAAGACCCAGTACTTC
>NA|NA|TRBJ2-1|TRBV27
CASREGVRISYNEQFF
TGTGCCAGCAGGGAAGGGGTGAGGATCTCCTACAATGAGCAGTTCTTC
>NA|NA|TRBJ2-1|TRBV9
CASSVDLLYEQFF
TGTGCCAGCAGCGTAGATCTACTCTACGAGCAGTTCTTC
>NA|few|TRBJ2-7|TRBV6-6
CASSYSESRSYEQYF
TGTGCCAGCAGTTACTCGGAGAGTAGGTCCTACGAGCAGTACTTC
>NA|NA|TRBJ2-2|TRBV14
CASSQANQYDGELFF
TGTGCCAGCAGCCAAGCGAATCAGTACGACGGGGAGCTGTTTTTT
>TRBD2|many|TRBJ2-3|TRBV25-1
CASSAGGAPTDTQYF
TGTGCCAGCAGTGCCGGGGGGGCCCCCACAGATACGCAGTATTTT
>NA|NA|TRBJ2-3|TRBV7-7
CASSFGGTSTDTQYF
TGTGCTAGCAGCTTTGGTGGGACTAGCACAGATACGCAGTATTTT
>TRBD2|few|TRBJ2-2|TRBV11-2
CASSPSILGGGAAGELFF
TGTGCCAGCAGCCCTAGTATATTGGGCGGGGGGGCGGCCGGGGAGCTGTTTTTT
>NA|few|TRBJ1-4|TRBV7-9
CASSLSPGSSEKLFF
TGTGCCAGCAGCTTATCACCGGGGAGCAGTGAAAAACTGTTTTTT
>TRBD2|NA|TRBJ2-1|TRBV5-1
CASSLSGGAYNEQFF
TGCGCCAGCAGCTTGTCTGGGGGGGCCTACAATGAGCAGTTCTTC
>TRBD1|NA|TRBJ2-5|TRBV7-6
CASSLEVGQGSETQYF
TGTGCCAGCAGCTTAGAGGTTGGACAGGGCTCGGAGACCCAGTACTTC
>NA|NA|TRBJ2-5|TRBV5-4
CASSLDRDYQETQYF
TGTGCCAGCAGCTTAGACCGGGACTACCAAGAGACCCAGTACTTC
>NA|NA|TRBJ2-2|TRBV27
CASSFGGEGNTGELFF
TGTGCCAGCAGTTTCGGAGGGGAAGGGAACACCGGGGAGCTGTTTTTT
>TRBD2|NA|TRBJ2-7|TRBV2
CAAVGGGRPYYEQYF
TGTGCCGCCGTGGGGGGCGGGAGGCCTTACTACGAGCAGTACTTC
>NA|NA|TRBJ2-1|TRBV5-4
CASSTPGLIIAHNEQFF
TGTGCCAGCAGCACACCGGGACTCATAATCGCCCACAATGAGCAGTTCTTC
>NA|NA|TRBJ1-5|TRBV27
CASSLAGPHQPQHF
TGTGCCAGCAGTTTAGCGGGGCCTCATCAGCCCCAGCATTTT
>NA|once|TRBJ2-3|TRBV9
CASSVAWGPADTQYF
TGTGCCAGCAGCGTAGCATGGGGCCCGGCAGATACGCAGTATTTT
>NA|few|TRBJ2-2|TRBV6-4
CASSGEIDTGELFF
TGTGCCAGCAGTGGGGAGATAGACACCGGGGAGCTGTTTTTT
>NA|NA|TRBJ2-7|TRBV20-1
CSALDIYEQYF
TGCAGTGCTCTGGACATCTACGAGCAGTACTTC
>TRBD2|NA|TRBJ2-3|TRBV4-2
CASSQFASTSGRGGTDTQYF
TGTGCCAGCAGCCAATTCGCGTCGACTAGCGGGAGGGGGGGCACAGATACGCAGTATTTT
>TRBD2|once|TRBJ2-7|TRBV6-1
CASSTSGTAYEQYF
TGTGCCAGCAGCACTAGCGGGACTGCCTACGAGCAGTACTTC
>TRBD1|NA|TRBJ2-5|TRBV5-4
CASSLATDRDGETQYF
TGTGCCAGCAGCTTGGCTACGGACAGGGACGGGGAGACCCAGTACTTC
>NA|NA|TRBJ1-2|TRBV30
CAWSDRSRSGYTF
TGTGCCTGGAGCGACAGGTCTCGATCTGGCTACACCTTC
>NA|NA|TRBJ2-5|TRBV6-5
CASSYSSQRTAETQYF
TGTGCCAGCAGTTACTCCTCACAACGGACAGCGGAGACCCAGTACTTC
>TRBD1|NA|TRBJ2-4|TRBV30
CAHETGGLKNIQYF
TGTGCCCACGAAACAGGGGGCCTCAAAAACATTCAGTACTTC
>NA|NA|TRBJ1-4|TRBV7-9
CASSPAGREEKLFF
TGTGCCAGCAGCCCTGCGGGACGGGAGGAAAAACTGTTTTTT
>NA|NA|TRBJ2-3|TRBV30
CAWRRGTDTQYF
TGTGCCTGGAGGCGGGGCACAGATACGCAGTATTTT